Given below is one T cell receptor beta chain in context. What it recognizes is unknown. Those patients with uncontrolled infection, other autoimmune disease, pregnancy or lactation were excluded. CDR3 size: 12 residues. With 8 bases removed from V and 2 bases from J, the gap between germline ends came to 10 bases. Germline-derived CDR1 and CDR2 are SNHLY and FYNNEI. The record originates from a study of T cells in Graves' hyperthyroidism and ophthalmopathy. What was amplified from RNA transcripts were TCR beta CDR3 regions. HTBI primers were used for first-round RT-PCR of the TCR CDR3. TCRdb redid the calling of the multiplex PCR reads with MiXCR, one entry per CDR3 protein. The sample lists about 610,000 distinct CDR3 sequences, about a sixth seen once, with less than 3.5% in the top ten. Study-wide points: In simple terms, a model built on 13 V-J features told ophthalmopathy apart from stable hyperthyroidism. The model forecast ophthalmopathy, anticipating it by a median about 6.5 months before onset. The majority of expanded thyroid clonotypes above 0.001 also appeared in blood.

Input material: blood. This rearrangement joins TRBV2 to TRBJ2-7; perhaps TRBD2 as D (5 bases). This receptor was obtained from a woman aged 40 to 50 with Graves' ophthalmopathy. For the CDR3, the DNA is TGTGCCAGCGCGGGTACGGCCTACGAGCAGTACTTC. Its translation is CASAGTAYEQYF. Full variable domain (missing parts from reference TRBV2 and TRBJ2-7): EPEVTQTPSHQVTQMGQEVILRCVPISNHLYFYWYRQILGQKVEFLVSFYNNEISEKSEIFDDQFSVERPDGSNFTLKIRSTKLEDSAMYFCASAGTAYEQYFGPGTRLTVT.